The 27 T cell receptor beta chains below were found in one sample sequenced in a study of human thymus T cells. This table comes from immunoSEQ multiplex PCR, and its TCRdb copy is limited to in-frame clones, with some not included. Of under 70,000 clones in the sample, over 85% are singletons; the top ten hold approximately 5.9%. The specimen sequenced was blood. The receptors come from a boy in the first two years of life with a congenital heart defect but otherwise immunologically healthy.

V gene TRBV19 combines with J gene TRBJ2-2; 11 positions agree with TRBD2. The trim removed 3 bases at V and 3 bases at J, leaving 3 bases unmatched. The CDR3 contains 16 residues. Germline V gene data show CDR1 as LNHDA and CDR2 as SQIVND (reference sequence). CDR3 amino acids: CASSIGLAGYTGELFF. In nucleotides, the CDR3 is TGTGCCAGTAGTATCGGACTAGCGGGTTACACCGGGGAGCTGTTTTTT.

This chain links TRBV7-3 with TRBJ2-1; TRBD2 matches at 9 bases. The CDR3 has 12 amino acids. With V trimmed by 4 bases and J by 10 bases, 2 bases remained unmatched. Germline-derived CDR1 and CDR2 are SGHTA and FQGTGA. The CDR3 DNA sequence: TGTGCCAGCAGCTCCGGACTAGCGGAGCAGTTCTTC. Translating gives CASSSGLAEQFF.

This CDR3 is CASSVGLAGLDEQFF. The CDR3 DNA reads as TGCGCCAGCAGCGTCGGACTAGCGGGGTTGGATGAGCAGTTCTTC. The chain is built from TRBV5-1 and TRBJ2-1; TRBD2 agrees at 12 bases. This CDR3 region has 15 residues. V was clipped by 4 bases and J by 8 bases; unmatched bases: 7. CDR1 SGHRS and CDR2 YFSETQ come from the germline V gene.

The chain recombines TRBV6-1 with TRBJ2-2; D call uncertain. The germline CDR1 and CDR2 sequences are MNHNS and SASEGT. Between the trimmed V and J ends, which lost 3 bases and 0 bases, there was a span of 2 bases. The CDR3 totals 13 residues. In DNA, the CDR3 is TGTGCCAGCAGTGAGGCGAACACCGGGGAGCTGTTTTTT. Protein sequence: CASSEANTGELFF.

V is TRBV28 and J is TRBJ1-4; D not certain. The CDR3 is made up of 14 amino acids. V was trimmed by 5 bases and J by 0 bases, leaving 7 bases between them. The germline V gene has CDR1 MDHEN and CDR2 SYDVKM. The CDR3 region is CASSGPSTNEKLFF. In nucleotides, the CDR3 is TGTGCCAGCAGTGGCCCCTCAACTAATGAAAAACTGTTTTTT. Full variable domain (remainder filled in from reference TRBV28 and TRBJ1-4): DVKVTQSSRYLVKRTGEKVFLECVQDMDHENMFWYRQDPGLGLRLIYFSYDVKMKEKGDIPEGYSVSREKKERFSLILESASTNQTSMYLCASSGPSTNEKLFFGSGTQLSVL.

The chain joins TRBV2 to TRBJ2-1; D is ambiguous. Germline CDR1 is SNHLY and CDR2 is FYNNEI. V was trimmed by 5 bases and J by 0 bases, leaving 5 bases between them. The CDR3 spans 13 residues. CDR3 in amino acids: CASSPSSYNEQFF. CDR3 DNA: TGTGCCAGCAGTCCAAGCTCCTACAATGAGCAGTTCTTC.

The J gene is TRBJ1-2, the V gene TRBV4-1; 9 nucleotides agree with TRBD1. V shed 3 bases and J 5 bases; nucleotides not matched to a gene: 10. CDR3 size: 16 residues. Germline assignment: CDR1 MGHRA and CDR2 YSYEKL. CDR3 DNA sequence: TGCGCCAGCAGCCATCTAAACAGGGGGCGTATGTATGGCTACACCTTC. As protein: CASSHLNRGRMYGYTF.

This chain links TRBV7-7 with TRBJ2-5; D is uncertain. Germline V gene sequence: CDR1 SSHAT, CDR2 FNYEAQ (reference sequence). This CDR3 region has 13 residues. Trimming took 0 bases from V and 5 from J, leaving 7 bases between them. The CDR3 spells CASSLAGPETQYF. The CDR3 nucleotides read TGTGCCAGCAGCTTAGCAGGGCCCGAGACCCAGTACTTC.

The genes are TRBV4-3 and TRBJ1-2; TRBD1 agrees at 8 bases. CDR3 size: 14 residues. V gave up 4 bases and J gave up 5 bases; unmatched junction bases: 6. Germline V gene data show CDR1 as LGHNA and CDR2 as YSLEER. The CDR3 nucleotides read TGCGCCAGCAGCCTCTCCCGGGACAGGTATGGCTACACCTTC. It yields the protein CASSLSRDRYGYTF.

V gene TRBV19 combines with J gene TRBJ1-1, with unresolved D. The V end was cut by 4 bases, the J end by 1 base, with 13 bases between. CDR3 size: 15 residues. The germline V gene has CDR1 LNHDA and CDR2 SQIVND (reference sequence). The CDR3 bases are TGTGCCAGTAGTACTCCCCCGGGGTCGAACACTGAAGCTTTCTTT. The encoded protein is CASSTPPGSNTEAFF.

This chain joins TRBV19 and TRBJ2-2; 8 nucleotides match TRBD1. The CDR3 consists of 17 residues. Germline V gene sequence: CDR1 LNHDA, CDR2 SQIVND (reference sequence). J lost 0 bases, V lost 3 bases, and 6 bases had no gene match. The CDR3 here is CASSIPTGAANTGELFF. The DNA of the CDR3 is TGTGCCAGTAGTATTCCGACAGGGGCGGCGAACACCGGGGAGCTGTTTTTT.

The chain links TRBV7-8 to TRBJ1-4; D possibly corresponds to TRBD1 (6 bases). CDR1 is SGHVS, CDR2 FQNEAQ, per germline. The V end was cut by 5 bases, the J end by 2 bases, with 12 bases between. The CDR3 covers 15 residues. In DNA form, the CDR3 reads TGTGCCAGCAGCCCCTGGGGGGCCACTAATGAAAAACTGTTTTTT. Translation gives CASSPWGATNEKLFF.

J is TRBJ2-3 and V is TRBV19; D gene unclear. The germline V and J ends were trimmed by 7 bases and 4 bases, with 15 bases remaining between them. The CDR3 length is 14 residues. Germline V gene data show CDR1 as LNHDA and CDR2 as SQIVND (reference sequence). CDR3 residues: CASKPLVSADTQYF. The CDR3 DNA reads as TGTGCCAGTAAACCCTTAGTATCTGCAGATACGCAGTATTTT.

V gene TRBV18 combines with J gene TRBJ2-7; 7 positions match TRBD1. The CDR3 loop spans 14 amino acids. Germline CDR1 is KGHSH and CDR2 is LQKENI. J gave up 2 bases and V 3 bases, and 4 bases lay outside the gene matches. CDR3 in amino acids: CASSPYRGPYEQYF. The DNA for the CDR3 is TGTGCCAGCTCACCCTACAGGGGACCCTACGAGCAGTACTTC.

J is TRBJ2-3 and V is TRBV9, with D perhaps matching TRBD2 (6 bases). Trimming pared 1 base from V and 0 bases from J, leaving 6 bases between. There are 14 residues in the CDR3. Germline loops: CDR1 SGDLS, CDR2 YYNGEE. The CDR3 protein is CASSVLASTDTQYF. CDR3 sequence (DNA): TGTGCCAGCAGCGTACTAGCGAGCACAGATACGCAGTATTTT.

The chain uses TRBV5-1 and TRBJ2-7; 7 bases are a match to TRBD2. The germline CDR1 and CDR2 sequences are SGHRS and YFSETQ. This CDR3 comprises 14 residues. V gave up 5 bases and J gave up 3 bases; unmatched junction bases: 8. The CDR3: CASSPSGGIYEQYF. The CDR3 nucleotides read TGCGCCAGCAGTCCCTCCGGGGGGATCTACGAGCAGTACTTC.

This chain links TRBV28 with TRBJ2-7, with TRBD1 matching over 10 bases. The trim removed 4 bases at V and 7 bases at J, leaving 13 bases unmatched. The germline V gene encodes CDR1 MDHEN and CDR2 SYDVKM. This CDR3 has 16 residues. Here the CDR3 reads CASSWMKPTGGNEQYF. For the CDR3, the DNA is TGTGCCAGCAGTTGGATGAAACCGACAGGGGGCAATGAGCAGTACTTC.

V is TRBV5-4 and J is TRBJ2-2; D uncertain. The CDR3 contains 12 residues. V was shortened by 3 bases and J by 0 bases, with 0 bases between the two germline ends. Germline V gene data show CDR1 as SGHNT and CDR2 as YYREEE (reference sequence). Written as DNA, the CDR3 is TGTGCCAGCAGCTCGAACACCGGGGAGCTGTTTTTT. Its protein is CASSSNTGELFF.

This clone was observed a single time. The V and J genes are TRBV5-1 and TRBJ1-2, with 7 nucleotides matching TRBD1. This CDR3 is 17 amino acids long. Trimming cost V 0 bases and J 3 bases; bases outside gene matches: 11. Looked up from germline, CDR1 is SGHRS and CDR2 is YFSETQ. The CDR3: CASSLGPTGARDYGYTF. CDR3 in DNA: TGCGCCAGCAGCTTGGGCCCTACAGGGGCGCGGGACTATGGCTACACCTTC. Complete variable domain (other parts from reference TRBV5-1 and TRBJ1-2): KAGVTQTPRYLIKTRGQQVTLSCSPISGHRSVSWYQQTPGQGLQFLFEYFSETQRNKGNFPGRFSGRQFSNSRSEMNVSTLELGDSALYLCASSLGPTGARDYGYTFGSGTRLTVV.

The chain is built from TRBV7-6 and TRBJ2-1, with no clear D. Trimming removed 5 bases from V and 4 bases from J, with 12 bases in between. From germline, CDR1 is SGHVS and CDR2 FNYEAQ. CDR3 length: 14 amino acids. CDR3 in amino acids: CASSPPYWYNEQFF. CDR3 coding DNA: TGTGCCAGCAGCCCACCATACTGGTACAATGAGCAGTTCTTC.

The rearrangement links TRBV5-4 to TRBJ1-1; a weak D match, TRBD1 (6 bases). CDR1 SGHNT and CDR2 YYREEE come from the germline V gene (reference sequence). Trimming cost V 0 bases and J 4 bases, with 13 bases left between them. The CDR3 covers 15 residues. The CDR3 DNA follows: TGTGCCAGCAGCTTGGCCGGCATCAGGGGCACTGAAGCTTTCTTT. This encodes CASSLAGIRGTEAFF.

The rearrangement uses TRBV5-1 and TRBJ2-7; 8 bases align to TRBD1. V lost 2 bases to trimming and J lost 2 bases; unmatched junction nucleotides: 6. The CDR3 is made up of 15 amino acids. Germline V gene sequence: CDR1 SGHRS, CDR2 YFSETQ. CDR3 residues: CASSFGQGPPYEQYF. CDR3 bases: TGCGCCAGCAGCTTTGGACAGGGCCCTCCCTACGAGCAGTACTTC.

V gene TRBV27 combines with J gene TRBJ2-3; tentatively, D is TRBD2 (5 bases). This CDR3 spans 13 amino acids. CDR1 is MNHEY and CDR2 is SMNVEV in the germline V gene (reference sequence). Trimming took 5 bases from V and 11 from J, leaving 17 bases between them. CDR3 loop: CASSISAGDGQYF. CDR3 nucleotides: TGTGCCAGCAGTATCTCCGCCGGGGATGGGCAGTATTTT.

The chain combines TRBV5-1 with TRBJ2-7; TRBD2 agrees at 13 bases. The CDR3 loop spans 14 amino acids. V was pared by 4 bases and J by 6 bases, with 4 bases of the junction left unmatched. Germline lookup yields CDR1 SGHRS and CDR2 YFSETQ. The CDR3 reads CASSLLAGGGEQYF. In nucleotides, the CDR3 is TGCGCCAGCAGCCTACTAGCGGGAGGGGGCGAGCAGTACTTC. Together with reference TRBV5-1 and TRBJ2-7, the CDR3 gives the full variable domain: KAGVTQTPRYLIKTRGQQVTLSCSPISGHRSVSWYQQTPGQGLQFLFEYFSETQRNKGNFPGRFSGRQFSNSRSEMNVSTLELGDSALYLCASSLLAGGGEQYFGPGTRLTVT.

This chain uses TRBV5-4 with TRBJ2-1; 9 positions match TRBD2. Germline V lookup: CDR1 SGHNT, CDR2 YYREEE (reference sequence). The CDR3 runs to 13 residues. V gave up 1 base and J gave up 10 bases; unmatched junction bases: 3. In nucleotides, the CDR3 is TGTGCCAGCAGCTTGCGACTAGCGGCCGAGCAGTTCTTC. Encoded protein: CASSLRLAAEQFF.

The chain combines TRBV2 with TRBJ2-7, with D maybe TRBD1 (5 bases). CDR1 and CDR2 from the germline V gene are SNHLY and FYNNEI. The CDR3 is made up of 11 amino acids. The V gene lost 4 bases and the J gene lost 7 bases, with 8 bases spanning the gap. In DNA, the CDR3 is TGTGCCAGCAGTGTATACAGGGAGCAGTACTTC. This translates into CASSVYREQYF.

V usage is TRBV28 and J usage is TRBJ2-2; TRBD2 aligns across 7 bases. The CDR3 has 15 residues. Unmatched junction bases numbered 9, after V lost 7 bases and J lost 4 bases. Germline-derived CDR1 and CDR2 are MDHEN and SYDVKM. CDR3 loop: CASTESGAGTGELFF. The DNA for the CDR3 is TGTGCCAGCACCGAGAGCGGGGCGGGCACCGGGGAGCTGTTTTTT.